Listed below are T cell receptor beta chains from one sample, sequenced in a study of T cells in Graves' hyperthyroidism and ophthalmopathy. TCRdb processed the multiplex PCR reads anew with MiXCR; each CDR3 protein has one entry. Of fewer than 200,000 distinct CDR3 sequences in the sample, over 8% are singletons; the top ten hold around 21%. Source material: blood. The origin of the receptors is a young woman with Graves' hyperthyroidism that later progressed to Graves' ophthalmopathy. Each CDR3 is given with its conserved first and last residue. A D gene is named only where the DNA matches it firmly. A row's size may be missing; if present it is once, few, many or a size class.

CDR3 DNA: TGTGCCAGCAGTTTGGGGACACCTGGGGTAGGGACTGAAGCTTTCTTT; CDR3 protein: CASSLGTPGVGTEAFF; J gene: TRBJ1-1; V gene: TRBV28; D gene: NA; clone size: many
CDR3 DNA: TGTGCCAGCAGCTACTCCCGGGGCACTGAAGCTTTCTTT; CDR3 protein: CASSYSRGTEAFF; J gene: TRBJ1-1; V gene: TRBV7-3; D gene: NA; clone size: many
CDR3 DNA: TGCGCCAGCAGTGCTGGGAATCTGCCCCAGCATTTT; CDR3 protein: CASSAGNLPQHF; J gene: TRBJ1-5; V gene: TRBV10-2; D gene: NA; clone size: many
CDR3 DNA: TGCGCCAGCAGTGATCAGGCCTCTGAAGCTTTCTTT; CDR3 protein: CASSDQASEAFF; J gene: TRBJ1-1; V gene: TRBV10-2; D gene: NA; clone size: many
CDR3 DNA: TGTGCCAGCAGCCAACGGGACAGAAGAACCTCCTACAATGAGCAGTTCTTC; CDR3 protein: CASSQRDRRTSYNEQFF; J gene: TRBJ2-1; V gene: TRBV4-2; D gene: TRBD1; clone size: few
CDR3 DNA: TGTGCCAGCAGCGATTTCGGACAGGGGGTCAATGAGCAGTTCTTC; CDR3 protein: CASSDFGQGVNEQFF; J gene: TRBJ2-1; V gene: TRBV2; D gene: TRBD1; clone size: many
CDR3 DNA: TGTGCCTGGAGACTAGCAGGGTTGAACACTGAAGCTTTCTTT; CDR3 protein: CAWRLAGLNTEAFF; J gene: TRBJ1-1; V gene: TRBV30; D gene: NA; clone size: many
CDR3 DNA: TGTGCCAGCAGCTTAGAGGGCCGGTCCTACGAGCAGTACTTC; CDR3 protein: CASSLEGRSYEQYF; J gene: TRBJ2-7; V gene: TRBV7-9; D gene: NA; clone size: many
CDR3 DNA: TGTGCCAGCAGTTATCCGCGTAATGACATTCAGTACTTC; CDR3 protein: CASSYPRNDIQYF; J gene: TRBJ2-4; V gene: TRBV28; D gene: NA; clone size: many
CDR3 DNA: TGTGCCTGGAGCTCAGGTCCTCCCGTCCATTCACCCCTCCACTTT; CDR3 protein: CAWSSGPPVHSPLHF; J gene: TRBJ1-6; V gene: TRBV30; D gene: NA; clone size: many
CDR3 DNA: TGTGCCAGCTCACCGGGGGAGACCCAGTACTTC; CDR3 protein: CASSPGETQYF; J gene: TRBJ2-5; V gene: TRBV18; D gene: NA; clone size: many
CDR3 DNA: TGTGCCAGCAGCCAATCGGAACAGGGGGCTGAGGGCTACACCTTC; CDR3 protein: CASSQSEQGAEGYTF; J gene: TRBJ1-2; V gene: TRBV16; D gene: TRBD1; clone size: many
CDR3 DNA: TGTGCCAGCAGTCCTAGGACTAGCGGGAGCTCCTACAATGAGCAGTTCTTC; CDR3 protein: CASSPRTSGSSYNEQFF; J gene: TRBJ2-1; V gene: TRBV6-1; D gene: TRBD2; clone size: many
CDR3 DNA: TGTGCCAGTAGTATATTAGGTGCGGAGGGTTACGAGCAGTACTTC; CDR3 protein: CASSILGAEGYEQYF; J gene: TRBJ2-7; V gene: TRBV19; D gene: NA; clone size: many
CDR3 DNA: TGTGCCAGCAGCCGCACAGGGGTGATGGGTGGCTACACCTTC; CDR3 protein: CASSRTGVMGGYTF; J gene: TRBJ1-2; V gene: TRBV6-1; D gene: TRBD1; clone size: many
CDR3 DNA: TGTGCCAGCAGCCCGACCCAGGGGGAGCTCTCAGATACGCAGTATTTT; CDR3 protein: CASSPTQGELSDTQYF; J gene: TRBJ2-3; V gene: TRBV11-1; D gene: TRBD1; clone size: many
CDR3 DNA: TGTGCCAGCAGTGTCGGCCGGAGCAATGAGCAGTTCTTC; CDR3 protein: CASSVGRSNEQFF; J gene: TRBJ2-1; V gene: TRBV2; D gene: NA; clone size: many
CDR3 DNA: TGCAGTGCTAGGTTGGCAGGGGAATCCGGGGAGCTGTTTTTT; CDR3 protein: CSARLAGESGELFF; J gene: TRBJ2-2; V gene: TRBV20-1; D gene: NA; clone size: few
CDR3 DNA: TGTGCCAGTAGTCCCAGGACAGTGAACACTGAAGCTTTCTTT; CDR3 protein: CASSPRTVNTEAFF; J gene: TRBJ1-1; V gene: TRBV19; D gene: NA; clone size: many
CDR3 DNA: TGTGCCAGCAGCTACGTCCCACGCAGTGCCTCCTACGAGCAGTACTTC; CDR3 protein: CASSYVPRSASYEQYF; J gene: TRBJ2-7; V gene: TRBV12-3/TRBV12-4; D gene: NA; clone size: many
CDR3 DNA: TGCGCCAGCAGCTTGGCACAGGGGCTAGAGACCCAGTACTTC; CDR3 protein: CASSLAQGLETQYF; J gene: TRBJ2-5; V gene: TRBV5-1; D gene: TRBD1; clone size: many
CDR3 DNA: TGTGCCAGCAGCTGGGGCAGGGTCTCTGGGGCCAACGTCCTGACTTTC; CDR3 protein: CASSWGRVSGANVLTF; J gene: TRBJ2-6; V gene: TRBV5-6; D gene: NA; clone size: NA
CDR3 DNA: TGTGCCAGCAGCCCGAGGAGGGCCCCATTCAGGTGGGATGGCTACACCTTC; CDR3 protein: CASSPRRAPFRWDGYTF; J gene: TRBJ1-2; V gene: TRBV27; D gene: NA; clone size: many
CDR3 DNA: TGCAGCGTTGATTACACCAACACCGGGGAGCTGTTTTTT; CDR3 protein: CSVDYTNTGELFF; J gene: TRBJ2-2; V gene: TRBV29-1; D gene: NA; clone size: few
CDR3 DNA: TGTGCCAGCAGTGGGGAATTGACACGAAAATATGGCTACACCTTC; CDR3 protein: CASSGELTRKYGYTF; J gene: TRBJ1-2; V gene: TRBV2; D gene: NA; clone size: many
CDR3 DNA: TGTGCCAGCAGCTTATCCCTCCAGGGTTTAGAGACCCAGTACTTC; CDR3 protein: CASSLSLQGLETQYF; J gene: TRBJ2-5; V gene: TRBV13; D gene: NA; clone size: many
CDR3 DNA: TGCGCCAGCAGCCAAGGTCGATCCGGGCAGGCCTTCAATGAGCAGTTCTTC; CDR3 protein: CASSQGRSGQAFNEQFF; J gene: TRBJ2-1; V gene: TRBV4-1; D gene: NA; clone size: NA
CDR3 DNA: TGTGCCAGCAGATACTTGGCCGCTAGCACAGATACGCAGTATTTT; CDR3 protein: CASRYLAASTDTQYF; J gene: TRBJ2-3; V gene: TRBV11-2; D gene: NA; clone size: many
CDR3 DNA: TGTGCCAGCAGCCAGCCCCCACGGGATGAGCAGTTCTTC; CDR3 protein: CASSQPPRDEQFF; J gene: TRBJ2-1; V gene: TRBV11-3; D gene: NA; clone size: many
CDR3 DNA: TGTGCCAGCAGCTCCCGGGACAGGGGTTTCTATGGCTACACCTTC; CDR3 protein: CASSSRDRGFYGYTF; J gene: TRBJ1-2; V gene: TRBV3-1; D gene: TRBD1; clone size: many
CDR3 DNA: TGTGCCAGCAGCTTAGACCTAGCGGGGGGAGGGGAGACCCAGTACTTC; CDR3 protein: CASSLDLAGGGETQYF; J gene: TRBJ2-5; V gene: TRBV11-2; D gene: TRBD2; clone size: many
CDR3 DNA: TGTGCCAGTGGGGCAGGGGATGCAACTAATGAAAAACTGTTTTTT; CDR3 protein: CASGAGDATNEKLFF; J gene: TRBJ1-4; V gene: TRBV2; D gene: NA; clone size: many
CDR3 DNA: TGCGCCAGCAGCCCGCTCAAGGGGGGCTGGGAGACCCAGTACTTC; CDR3 protein: CASSPLKGGWETQYF; J gene: TRBJ2-5; V gene: TRBV5-1; D gene: NA; clone size: NA
CDR3 DNA: TGTGCCAGCTCACGGTCCGACAGGGGGGTGATGACCCAGCATTTT; CDR3 protein: CASSRSDRGVMTQHF; J gene: TRBJ1-5; V gene: TRBV18; D gene: TRBD1; clone size: many
CDR3 DNA: TGTGCCAGCAGTTATGTTCGGCCAAACACCGGGGAGCTGTTTTTT; CDR3 protein: CASSYVRPNTGELFF; J gene: TRBJ2-2; V gene: TRBV6-2/TRBV6-3; D gene: NA; clone size: many
CDR3 DNA: TGTGCCAGCAGCCCGCGGGAGGGCCACCACGAGCAGTACTTC; CDR3 protein: CASSPREGHHEQYF; J gene: TRBJ2-7; V gene: TRBV7-8; D gene: TRBD2; clone size: NA
CDR3 DNA: TGTGCCAGTAGTCGCTCCGGGGGCGGAGACACAGATACGCAGTATTTT; CDR3 protein: CASSRSGGGDTDTQYF; J gene: TRBJ2-3; V gene: TRBV19; D gene: NA; clone size: many
CDR3 DNA: TGTGCTTTGAGACATCGGCCGAATGAAAAACTGTTTTTT; CDR3 protein: CALRHRPNEKLFF; J gene: TRBJ1-4; V gene: TRBV30; D gene: NA; clone size: NA
CDR3 DNA: TGTGCCAGCAGCCGTTTTAGCGGGTCTAGCACAGATACGCAGTATTTT; CDR3 protein: CASSRFSGSSTDTQYF; J gene: TRBJ2-3; V gene: TRBV6-1; D gene: TRBD2; clone size: few
CDR3 DNA: TGTGCCAGCAGTCGACGAACACTAGCGGGTCCCCACAATGAGCAGTTCTTC; CDR3 protein: CASSRRTLAGPHNEQFF; J gene: TRBJ2-1; V gene: TRBV6-1; D gene: TRBD2; clone size: many
CDR3 DNA: TGTGCCAGCAGCCCTGGTATACAGGGGGCAGGGCAGCCCCAGCATTTT; CDR3 protein: CASSPGIQGAGQPQHF; J gene: TRBJ1-5; V gene: TRBV5-5; D gene: TRBD1; clone size: many
CDR3 DNA: TGTGCCAGCAGTTCCACCGGGACTAGAGACGAGCAGTTCTTC; CDR3 protein: CASSSTGTRDEQFF; J gene: TRBJ2-1; V gene: TRBV2; D gene: TRBD2; clone size: many
CDR3 DNA: TGTGCCAGCATCAACCAAATGGGACAGGGGTGCAATCAGCCCCAGCATTTT; CDR3 protein: CASINQMGQGCNQPQHF; J gene: TRBJ1-5; V gene: TRBV9; D gene: TRBD1; clone size: many
CDR3 DNA: TGTGCCAGCAGCGCCCAGGGGGTCTCTAATGAAAAACTGTTTTTT; CDR3 protein: CASSAQGVSNEKLFF; J gene: TRBJ1-4; V gene: TRBV9; D gene: TRBD1; clone size: many
CDR3 DNA: TGTGCCAGCACCCAGTCAGGGGGCAACATGAACACTGAAGCTTTCTTT; CDR3 protein: CASTQSGGNMNTEAFF; J gene: TRBJ1-1; V gene: TRBV14; D gene: TRBD1; clone size: many
CDR3 DNA: TGTGCCAGCAGCGGACTACAGGGGGCTCCCGGGGAGCTGTTTTTT; CDR3 protein: CASSGLQGAPGELFF; J gene: TRBJ2-2; V gene: TRBV3-1; D gene: TRBD1; clone size: once
CDR3 DNA: TGTGCCAGCAGTCGGGAATACGAGCAGTACTTC; CDR3 protein: CASSREYEQYF; J gene: TRBJ2-7; V gene: TRBV2; D gene: NA; clone size: many
CDR3 DNA: TGTGCCAGCAGTTTATTCATATACAATGAGCAGTTCTTC; CDR3 protein: CASSLFIYNEQFF; J gene: TRBJ2-1; V gene: TRBV27; D gene: NA; clone size: many
CDR3 DNA: TGTGCCAGCAGCCCTCGCCTGACGAACACTGAAGCTTTCTTT; CDR3 protein: CASSPRLTNTEAFF; J gene: TRBJ1-1; V gene: TRBV7-9; D gene: NA; clone size: many
CDR3 DNA: TGTGCCAGCAGCCCCGGCTGGCGGGAGTCCTACAATGAGCAGTTCTTC; CDR3 protein: CASSPGWRESYNEQFF; J gene: TRBJ2-1; V gene: TRBV3-1; D gene: TRBD2; clone size: NA
CDR3 DNA: TGTGCCAGCAGTGCCACTAGCGGGGGCTACGAGCAGTACTTC; CDR3 protein: CASSATSGGYEQYF; J gene: TRBJ2-7; V gene: TRBV2; D gene: TRBD2; clone size: many
CDR3 DNA: TGTGCCAGCAGCCCCGGACAGTTGTACAATGAGCAGTTCTTC; CDR3 protein: CASSPGQLYNEQFF; J gene: TRBJ2-1; V gene: TRBV7-9; D gene: NA; clone size: few
CDR3 DNA: TGTGCCAGCCGTACTAGCGGGAGGGCGGCCGGGGAGCTGTTTTTT; CDR3 protein: CASRTSGRAAGELFF; J gene: TRBJ2-2; V gene: TRBV6-1; D gene: TRBD2; clone size: many
CDR3 DNA: TGTGCCAGCAGCCTGGGACTAGCGGGGGGCCCCTACAATGAGCAGTTCTTC; CDR3 protein: CASSLGLAGGPYNEQFF; J gene: TRBJ2-1; V gene: TRBV4-2; D gene: TRBD2; clone size: many
CDR3 DNA: TGTGCCAGTAGTATATCCCCAGGGGGGGAATACGAGCAGTACTTC; CDR3 protein: CASSISPGGEYEQYF; J gene: TRBJ2-7; V gene: TRBV19; D gene: NA; clone size: NA
CDR3 DNA: TGTGCCAGCAGCTTAGAAGGCGACACCATATATTTT; CDR3 protein: CASSLEGDTIYF; J gene: TRBJ1-3; V gene: TRBV7-9; D gene: NA; clone size: many
CDR3 DNA: TGTGCCAGCAGCCAAAGTTACAATGAGCAGTTCTTC; CDR3 protein: CASSQSYNEQFF; J gene: TRBJ2-1; V gene: TRBV4-2; D gene: NA; clone size: NA
CDR3 DNA: TGCAGTGCCCGGGGGACAGGGGGCCTCGGTCAGCCCCAGCATTTT; CDR3 protein: CSARGTGGLGQPQHF; J gene: TRBJ1-5; V gene: TRBV20-1; D gene: TRBD1; clone size: many
CDR3 DNA: TGTGCCAGCAGCCTTAGCGGGCCCCAAGAGACCCAGTACTTC; CDR3 protein: CASSLSGPQETQYF; J gene: TRBJ2-5; V gene: TRBV6-1; D gene: TRBD2; clone size: few